Here is one T cell receptor (beta chain) with its context. The data belong to a study of blood T cells in healthy people across ages. This CDR3 has 12 residues. Germline-derived CDR1 and CDR2 are SGHDN and FVKESK. V was shortened by 3 bases and J by 5 bases, with 7 bases between the two germline ends. Alongside a J-beta primer mix, a sample-barcoded 5' primer served in a second PCR lasting roughly 6 to 11 cycles. TCRdb itself ran the 5' RACE reads through MiXCR, one entry per CDR3 protein. The repertoire holds some 850,000 distinct CDR3 sequences, with more than 25% as singletons. The data also belong to a second study, concerning T cells of mothers and their children.

V and J are TRBV14 and TRBJ2-5; D gene unclear. The sequence was collected from a boy younger than 18 in good health. Sequenced input: blood. CDR3 sequence (DNA): TGTGCCAGCAGCCAGCAATGGGAGACCCAGTACTTC. Amino acids: CASSQQWETQYF.